These 20 T cell receptor beta chains were all obtained from the same sample, sequenced in a study of cytomegalovirus exposure and HLA in healthy donors. In the PCR, 60 Vbeta and 13 Jbeta primers were used. This table comes from immunoSEQ multiplex PCR, and its TCRdb copy is limited to in-frame clones, with some not included. Among over 150,000 clones listed, roughly 80% were seen once. The specimen sequenced was PBMCs. The source is a woman aged 45-65 years in good health and CMV-seropositive.

This chain joins TRBV7-9 and TRBJ1-1; 7 nucleotides match TRBD1. Trimming cost V 5 bases and J 0 bases; bases outside gene matches: 6. Germline V gene sequence: CDR1 SEHNR, CDR2 FQNEAQ (reference sequence). The CDR3 extends over 15 amino acids. Here the CDR3 reads CASSPRQGVNTEAFF. DNA of the CDR3: TGTGCCAGCAGCCCTAGACAGGGAGTGAACACTGAAGCTTTCTTT.

The V call is TRBV2, the J call TRBJ2-3; 7 nucleotides match TRBD1. The germline gives CDR1 SNHLY, CDR2 FYNNEI. The CDR3 is 15 amino acids. V lost 6 bases to trimming and J lost 4 bases; unmatched junction nucleotides: 10. The CDR3 coding sequence is TGTGCCAGCAGGCCGGGACAGATGATACCAGATACGCAGTATTTT. This translates into CASRPGQMIPDTQYF.

This chain links TRBV10-3 with TRBJ1-1, with TRBD1 as a possible D gene (6 bases). V lost 6 bases to trimming and J lost 5 bases, with 19 bases between them. The CDR3 is 15 amino acids. Germline V CDR1 and CDR2: ENHRY, SYGVKD. The CDR3: CAIRTGFLGDTEAFF. CDR3 DNA sequence: TGTGCCATCAGAACAGGGTTTCTGGGGGATACTGAAGCTTTCTTT.

The J gene is TRBJ1-5, the V gene TRBV7-6; D gene uncertain. CDR3 length: 15 residues. The ends were cut back, 8 bases at V and 0 bases at J, with 14 bases in the middle. CDR1 is SGHVS and CDR2 is FNYEAQ in the germline V gene. CDR3 sequence: CASGEGLYSNQPQHF. CDR3 DNA: TGTGCCAGCGGCGAGGGTCTATATAGCAATCAGCCCCAGCATTTT.

V and J are TRBV11-2 and TRBJ1-2, with TRBD1 matching 7 bases. V lost 4 bases to trimming and J lost 8 bases; unmatched junction nucleotides: 4. The CDR3 totals 12 residues. CDR1 SGHAT and CDR2 FQNNGV come from the germline V gene. For the CDR3, the DNA is TGTGCCAGCAGCTCCCAGGGGGAGGGCTACACCTTC. Translating it yields CASSSQGEGYTF.

The J gene is TRBJ2-7, the V gene TRBV27; 10 positions agree with TRBD2. The J segment lost 4 bases and the V segment lost 2 bases, leaving 8 bases of the junction unmatched. The CDR3 is 16 amino acids. Germline V gene data show CDR1 as MNHEY and CDR2 as SMNVEV (reference sequence). Written as DNA, the CDR3 is TGTGCCAGCAGTTTAAGCTCTAGCGGGGGATCATACGAGCAGTACTTC. It yields the protein CASSLSSSGGSYEQYF.

The chain recombines TRBV27 with TRBJ2-7, with 13 bases fitting TRBD2. Germline V CDR1 and CDR2: MNHEY, SMNVEV (reference sequence). This CDR3 is 15 amino acids long. The trim removed 5 bases at V and 2 bases at J, leaving 3 bases unmatched. The DNA for the CDR3 is TGTGCCAGCAGTCCAGGGACTAGCGGGGCCTACGAGCAGTACTTC. Translation: CASSPGTSGAYEQYF.

This rearrangement joins TRBV11-3 to TRBJ1-1, with TRBD1 as a possible D gene (6 bases). The V and J ends lost 4 bases and 1 base respectively, with 7 bases between them. Per the germline V gene, CDR1 is SGHNT and CDR2 is YENEEA. The CDR3 is made up of 13 amino acids. This chain's CDR3 is CASSWGQNTEAFF. In DNA form, the CDR3 reads TGTGCCAGCAGCTGGGGACAGAACACTGAAGCTTTCTTT.

This chain connects TRBV30 to TRBJ2-5; 8 bases agree with TRBD1. The germline V gene has CDR1 GTSNPN and CDR2 SVGIG (reference sequence). This CDR3 contains 14 residues. With V trimmed by 2 bases and J by 0 bases, 2 bases remained unmatched. CDR3 nucleotide sequence: TGTGCCTGGAGTAGGGACAGGAACCAAGAGACCCAGTACTTC. This sequence encodes CAWSRDRNQETQYF.

The gene calls are TRBV10-2 and TRBJ1-5, with D possibly TRBD1 on 6 matching bases. Germline-derived CDR1 and CDR2 are WSHSY and SAAADI. CDR3 length: 16 residues. V was shortened by 4 bases and J by 4 bases, with 17 bases between the two germline ends. The CDR3 is CASSGYLGTPNQPQHF. The CDR3, as DNA: TGCGCCAGCAGTGGCTACCTCGGGACACCAAATCAGCCCCAGCATTTT.

This chain joins TRBV19 and TRBJ1-4, with D hard to call. V lost 1 base, J lost 7 bases, and 13 bases lay in between. The V gene's germline CDR1 is LNHDA and CDR2 SQIVND (reference sequence). CDR3 length: 15 residues. This CDR3 reads CASSIVRRSSEKLFF. The CDR3 DNA is TGTGCCAGTAGTATAGTGCGGCGGTCTAGTGAAAAACTGTTTTTT.

The gene calls are TRBV11-2 and TRBJ2-4; weak D call: TRBD2 (5 bases). The CDR3 consists of 17 residues. Per the germline V gene, CDR1 is SGHAT and CDR2 is FQNNGV. Trimming took off 5 bases at V and 3 bases at J, with 20 bases between the two ends. CDR3 sequence (DNA): TGTGCCAGCAGCCCCATTCCCGGGAACTGGGGCAAAAACATTCAGTACTTC. Translation: CASSPIPGNWGKNIQYF.

The rearrangement links TRBV10-3 to TRBJ2-1; weak D call: TRBD2 (6 bases). V was cut by 0 bases and J by 8 bases, with 17 bases left in between. Germline values: CDR1 ENHRY, CDR2 SYGVKD. This CDR3 region has 16 residues. CDR3 region: CAISESLRGRYHEQFF. The CDR3 nucleotides read TGTGCCATCAGTGAGTCGTTGCGGGGTAGATATCATGAGCAGTTCTTC.

A few counts support this clone. The chain has TRBV25-1 and TRBJ1-6, with 8 bases matching TRBD1. V was clipped by 2 bases and J by 10 bases; unmatched bases: 7. This CDR3 comprises 15 residues. Germline V lookup: CDR1 MGHDK, CDR2 SYGVNS. In DNA form, the CDR3 reads TGTGCCAGCAGTGAACGACAGGGGAGAAGATCACCCCTCCACTTT. This translates into CASSERQGRRSPLHF.

This chain joins TRBV6-1 and TRBJ2-7, with 10 bases fitting TRBD1. Losses at the gene ends were 6 bases for V and 4 bases for J; bases not matched to a gene: 9. In germline, CDR1 is MNHNS, CDR2 SASEGT. The CDR3 has 15 amino acids. The CDR3 region is CASRPDRGITYEQYF. The CDR3 nucleotides read TGTGCCAGCAGGCCGGACAGGGGGATTACGTACGAGCAGTACTTC.

The V call is TRBV13, the J call TRBJ2-3, with TRBD2 identical over 9 bases. CDR3 length: 15 residues. Trimming at V came to 10 bases and at J to 4 bases, leaving 12 bases not matched to a gene. In germline, CDR1 is PRHDT, CDR2 FYEKMQ (reference sequence). In DNA form, the CDR3 reads TGTGCCATCCCTGTAACTGCGGGGGGGGCAGATACGCAGTATTTT. Its translation is CAIPVTAGGADTQYF.

The V call is TRBV19, the J call TRBJ1-2; 9 bases are a match to TRBD1. In germline, CDR1 is LNHDA, CDR2 SQIVND (reference sequence). Trimming cost V 4 bases and J 8 bases; bases outside gene matches: 8. This CDR3 contains 14 residues. This CDR3 reads CASSTDRGRRGYTF. As DNA, the CDR3 is TGTGCCAGTAGTACTGACAGGGGGAGGAGAGGCTACACCTTC.

The genes are TRBV30 and TRBJ1-2; possible D gene TRBD1, 5 bases. CDR1 is GTSNPN, CDR2 SVGIG, per germline (reference sequence). The CDR3 extends over 13 amino acids. Trimming took 3 bases from V and 3 from J, leaving 11 bases between them. As DNA, the CDR3 is TGTGCCTGGAGGTCAGGGAAGGACTATGGCTACACCTTC. It yields the protein CAWRSGKDYGYTF.

The V gene is TRBV15, the J gene TRBJ1-3, with D perhaps matching TRBD1 (6 bases). The V end lost 0 bases, the J end lost 2 bases, and 14 bases lay between the germline ends. This CDR3 region has 17 residues. The germline gives CDR1 LNHNV, CDR2 YYDKDF (reference sequence). Here the CDR3 DNA reads TGTGCCACCAGCAGAGAAAATACCAGGGGAACTGGAAACACCATATATTTT. Translated, it gives CATSRENTRGTGNTIYF.

The chain couples TRBV6-5 to TRBJ2-7; tentative D call: TRBD1 (5 bases). Germline CDR1 is MNHEY and CDR2 is SVGAGI. This CDR3 has 12 amino acids. The germline V and J ends were trimmed by 8 bases and 5 bases, with 13 bases remaining between them. The CDR3 DNA reads TGTGCCAGCCGGGCAGGGCGCCACGAGCAGTACTTC. It is translated as CASRAGRHEQYF.